The TCR beta chain under discussion was sequenced for a study of cytomegalovirus exposure and HLA in healthy donors. Study-level findings and limits: About 90% or about 30% of the time was how often most TCR beta V segments were productive, according to an earlier analysis. Analysis performed later showed TCR beta chains linked to HLA being more clonally expanded than equally common others. Listed as cytomegalovirus-associated were 164 TCR beta chains.

About this clone itself: Its antigen is not known.

A multiplex PCR was run with 60 Vbeta primers and 13 Jbeta primers. Authors' data handling: Tens of millions of unique TCR beta chains, around 11 million of them shared, were counted by a later analysis. Produced via immunoSEQ multiplex PCR; TCRdb's table is partial and in-frame only. V and J calls and clone size are those listed in that table; D and trimming were worked out from the DNA. Of under 150,000 clones in the sample, around 62% are singletons; the top ten hold roughly 10%. V was cut by 2 bases and J by 6 bases, with 14 bases left in between. CDR1 is KGHSH, CDR2 LQKENI, per germline. The CDR3 sequence is 15 residues long.

This sequence was found in a woman aged 35 to 49 in good health and CMV-seropositive. Source material: PBMCs. The chain combines TRBV18 with TRBJ2-1; D possibly corresponds to TRBD1 (7 bases). CDR3 sequence: CASSPSAGGLNEQFF. CDR3 nucleotides: TGTGCCAGCTCACCATCGGCAGGGGGACTCAATGAGCAGTTCTTC.